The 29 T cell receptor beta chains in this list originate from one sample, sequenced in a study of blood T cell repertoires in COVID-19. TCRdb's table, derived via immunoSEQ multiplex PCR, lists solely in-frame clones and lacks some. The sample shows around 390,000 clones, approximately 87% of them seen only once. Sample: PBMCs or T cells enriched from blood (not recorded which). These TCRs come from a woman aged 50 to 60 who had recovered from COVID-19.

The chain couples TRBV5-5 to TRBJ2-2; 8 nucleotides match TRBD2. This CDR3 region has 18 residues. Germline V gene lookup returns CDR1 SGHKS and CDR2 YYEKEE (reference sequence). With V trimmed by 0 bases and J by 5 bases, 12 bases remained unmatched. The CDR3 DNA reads TGTGCCAGCAGCTTGGTTCCAGCGGGAGCCCCCGGAACCGGGGAGCTGTTTTTT. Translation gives CASSLVPAGAPGTGELFF.

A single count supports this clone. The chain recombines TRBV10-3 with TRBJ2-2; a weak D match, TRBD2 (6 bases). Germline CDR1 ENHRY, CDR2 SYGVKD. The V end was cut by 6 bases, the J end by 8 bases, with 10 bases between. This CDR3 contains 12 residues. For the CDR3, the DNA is TGTGCCATCAGCCGCGGGGCTGGGGAGCTGTTTTTT. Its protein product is CAISRGAGELFF.

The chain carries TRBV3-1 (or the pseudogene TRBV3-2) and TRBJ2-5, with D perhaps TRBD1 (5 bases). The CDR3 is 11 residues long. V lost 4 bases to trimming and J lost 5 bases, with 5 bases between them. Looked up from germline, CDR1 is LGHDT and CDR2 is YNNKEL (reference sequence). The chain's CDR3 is CASSRQETQYF. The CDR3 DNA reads TGTGCCAGCAGCCGACAGGAGACCCAGTACTTC.

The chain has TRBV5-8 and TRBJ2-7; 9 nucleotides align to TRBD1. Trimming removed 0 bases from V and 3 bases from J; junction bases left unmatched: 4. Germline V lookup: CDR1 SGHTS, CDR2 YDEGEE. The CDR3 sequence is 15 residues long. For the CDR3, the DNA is TGTGCCAGCAGCTTGGACAGGGGGCCGATCTACGAGCAGTACTTC. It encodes CASSLDRGPIYEQYF.

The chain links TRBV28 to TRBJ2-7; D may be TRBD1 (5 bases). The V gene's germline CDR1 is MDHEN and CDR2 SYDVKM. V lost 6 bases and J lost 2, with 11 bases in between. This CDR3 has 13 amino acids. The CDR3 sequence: CASRAGFPYEQYF. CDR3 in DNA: TGTGCCAGCAGAGCAGGGTTTCCCTACGAGCAGTACTTC.

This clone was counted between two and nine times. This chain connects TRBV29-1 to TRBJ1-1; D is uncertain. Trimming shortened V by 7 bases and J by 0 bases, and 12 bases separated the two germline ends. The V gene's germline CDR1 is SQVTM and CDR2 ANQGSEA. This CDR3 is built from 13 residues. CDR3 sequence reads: CSALQSMNTEAFF. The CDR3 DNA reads TGCAGCGCCCTACAGAGTATGAACACTGAAGCTTTCTTT.

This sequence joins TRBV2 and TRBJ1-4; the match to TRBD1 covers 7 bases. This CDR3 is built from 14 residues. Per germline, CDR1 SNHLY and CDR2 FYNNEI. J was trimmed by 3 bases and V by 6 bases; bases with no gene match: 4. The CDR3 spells CASRDRVANEKLFF. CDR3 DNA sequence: TGTGCCAGCAGAGACAGGGTTGCTAATGAAAAACTGTTTTTT.

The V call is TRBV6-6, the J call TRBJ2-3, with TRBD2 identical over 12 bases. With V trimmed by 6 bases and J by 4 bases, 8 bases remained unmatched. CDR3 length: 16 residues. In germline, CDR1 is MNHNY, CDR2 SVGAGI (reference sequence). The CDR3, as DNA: TGTGCCAGCAGACCGCCCTCTAGCGGGGGGGCAGATACGCAGTATTTT. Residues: CASRPPSSGGADTQYF.

DNA for the CDR3: TGTGCCAGCAGTGAGGATCCGGGAGCCAAAAATGAAAAACTGTTTTTT. Protein product: CASSEDPGAKNEKLFF. The chain joins TRBV6-4 to TRBJ1-4; D remains ambiguous. Germline V lookup: CDR1 MRHNA, CDR2 SNTAGT. The CDR3 is made up of 16 amino acids. V lost 3 bases to trimming and J lost 5 bases, with 16 bases between them.

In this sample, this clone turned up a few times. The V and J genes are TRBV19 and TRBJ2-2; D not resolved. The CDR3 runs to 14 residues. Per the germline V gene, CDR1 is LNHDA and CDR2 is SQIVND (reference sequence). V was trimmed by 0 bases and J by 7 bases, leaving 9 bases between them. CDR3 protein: CASSIDLTGGELFF. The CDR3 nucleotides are TGTGCCAGTAGTATAGATCTAACGGGCGGGGAGCTGTTTTTT.

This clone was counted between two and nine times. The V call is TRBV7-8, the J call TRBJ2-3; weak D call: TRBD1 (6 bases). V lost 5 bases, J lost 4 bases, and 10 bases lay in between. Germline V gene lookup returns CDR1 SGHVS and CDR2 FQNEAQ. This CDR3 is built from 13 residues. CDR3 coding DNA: TGTGCCAGCAGCCAACAGGGAGCAGATACGCAGTATTTT. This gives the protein CASSQQGADTQYF.

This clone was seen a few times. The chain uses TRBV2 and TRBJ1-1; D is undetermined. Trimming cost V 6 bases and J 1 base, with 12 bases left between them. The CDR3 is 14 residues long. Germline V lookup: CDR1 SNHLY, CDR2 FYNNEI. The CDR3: CASREVNTNTEAFF. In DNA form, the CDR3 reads TGTGCCAGCAGGGAGGTAAATACGAACACTGAAGCTTTCTTT.

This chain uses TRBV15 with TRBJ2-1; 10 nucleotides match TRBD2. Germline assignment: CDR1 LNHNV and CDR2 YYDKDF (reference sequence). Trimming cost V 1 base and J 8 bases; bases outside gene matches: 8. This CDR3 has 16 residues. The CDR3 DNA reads TGTGCCACCAGCAGAGGAGCGGGGGGGCCCTTAGATGAGCAGTTCTTC. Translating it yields CATSRGAGGPLDEQFF.

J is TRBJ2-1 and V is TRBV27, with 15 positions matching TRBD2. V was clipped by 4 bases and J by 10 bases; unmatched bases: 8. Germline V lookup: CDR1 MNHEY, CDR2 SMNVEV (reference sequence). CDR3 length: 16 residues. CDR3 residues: CASSYRGLAGGIEQFF. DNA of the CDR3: TGTGCCAGCAGTTACAGAGGACTAGCGGGGGGGATCGAGCAGTTCTTC.

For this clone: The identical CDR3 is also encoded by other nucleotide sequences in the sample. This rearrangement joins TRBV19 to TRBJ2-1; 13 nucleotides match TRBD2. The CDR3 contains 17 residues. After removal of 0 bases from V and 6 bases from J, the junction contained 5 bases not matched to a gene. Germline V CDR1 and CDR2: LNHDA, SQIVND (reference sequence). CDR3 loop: CASSIEGTSGERNEQFF. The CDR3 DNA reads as TGTGCCAGTAGTATAGAGGGGACTAGCGGGGAGCGCAATGAGCAGTTCTTC.

DNA of the CDR3: TGTGCCAGTAGTACCGCCTCCGGGACAGGGTTCTACGAGCAGTACTTC. Amino acid sequence: CASSTASGTGFYEQYF. J is TRBJ2-7 and V is TRBV19; 9 bases are a match to TRBD1. Trimming removed 4 bases from V and 3 bases from J; junction bases left unmatched: 10. CDR3 size: 16 residues. Germline V CDR1 and CDR2: LNHDA, SQIVND (reference sequence).

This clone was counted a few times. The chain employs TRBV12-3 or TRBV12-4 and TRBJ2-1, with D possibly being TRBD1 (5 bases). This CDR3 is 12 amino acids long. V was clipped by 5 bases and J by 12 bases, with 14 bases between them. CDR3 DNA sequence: TGTGCCAGCAGTCAATCCAGGGTATTGCAGTTCTTC. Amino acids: CASSQSRVLQFF.

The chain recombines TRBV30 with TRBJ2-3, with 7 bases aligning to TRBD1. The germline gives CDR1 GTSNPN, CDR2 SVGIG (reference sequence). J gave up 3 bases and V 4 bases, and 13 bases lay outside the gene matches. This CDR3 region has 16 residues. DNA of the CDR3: TGTGCCTGGACCCGCACCCTGCCAGGGGGTACAGATACGCAGTATTTT. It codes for CAWTRTLPGGTDTQYF.

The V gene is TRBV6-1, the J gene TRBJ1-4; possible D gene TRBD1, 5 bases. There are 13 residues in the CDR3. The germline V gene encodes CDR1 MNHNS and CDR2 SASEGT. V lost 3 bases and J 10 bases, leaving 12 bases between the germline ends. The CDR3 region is CASSDPKRGKLFF. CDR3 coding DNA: TGTGCCAGCAGTGATCCCAAAAGGGGAAAACTGTTTTTT.

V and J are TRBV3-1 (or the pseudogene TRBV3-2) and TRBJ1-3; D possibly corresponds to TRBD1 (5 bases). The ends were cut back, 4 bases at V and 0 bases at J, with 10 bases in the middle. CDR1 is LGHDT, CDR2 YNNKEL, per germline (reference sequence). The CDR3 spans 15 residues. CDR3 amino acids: CASSLNQGSGNTIYF. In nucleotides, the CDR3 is TGTGCCAGCAGCCTAAACCAGGGCTCTGGAAACACCATATATTTT.

This CDR3 reads CSASVDRGSQPQHF. The DNA of the CDR3 is TGCAGTGCTAGTGTCGACAGGGGATCTCAGCCCCAGCATTTT. The V call is TRBV20-1, the J call TRBJ1-5; TRBD1 aligns across 8 bases. The CDR3 spans 14 residues. Germline V CDR1 and CDR2: DFQATT, SNEGSKA (reference sequence). V lost 3 bases and J lost 6; bases outside the gene matches: 7.

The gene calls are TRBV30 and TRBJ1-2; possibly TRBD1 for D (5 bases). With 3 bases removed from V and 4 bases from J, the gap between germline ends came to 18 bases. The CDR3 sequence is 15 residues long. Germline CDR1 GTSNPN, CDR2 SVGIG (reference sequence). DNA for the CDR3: TGTGCCTGGAGCCCCGGGGGAGGGAGACCCTATGGCTACACCTTC. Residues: CAWSPGGGRPYGYTF.

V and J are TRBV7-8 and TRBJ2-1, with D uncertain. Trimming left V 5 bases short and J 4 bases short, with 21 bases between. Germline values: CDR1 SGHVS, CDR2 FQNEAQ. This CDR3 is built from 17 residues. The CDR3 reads CASSPTDGAPLYNEQFF. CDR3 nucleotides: TGTGCCAGCAGCCCAACCGACGGAGCGCCCCTTTACAATGAGCAGTTCTTC.

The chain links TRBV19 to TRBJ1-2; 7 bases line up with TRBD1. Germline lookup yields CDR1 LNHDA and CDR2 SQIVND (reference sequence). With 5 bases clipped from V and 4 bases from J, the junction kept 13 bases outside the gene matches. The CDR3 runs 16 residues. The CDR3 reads CASSQGPQGVSYGYTF. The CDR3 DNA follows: TGTGCCAGTAGTCAAGGGCCCCAGGGGGTATCCTATGGCTACACCTTC. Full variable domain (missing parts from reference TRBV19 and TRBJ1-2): DGGITQSPKYLFRKEGQNVTLSCEQNLNHDAMYWYRQDPGQGLRLIYYSQIVNDFQKGDIAEGYSVSREKKESFPLTVTSAQKNPTAFYLCASSQGPQGVSYGYTFGSGTRLTVV.

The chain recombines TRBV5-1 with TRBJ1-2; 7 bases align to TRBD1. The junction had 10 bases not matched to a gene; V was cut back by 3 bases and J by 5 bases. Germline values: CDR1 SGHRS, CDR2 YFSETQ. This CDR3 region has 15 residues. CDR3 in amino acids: CASSWGQTLKYGYTF. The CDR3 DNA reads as TGCGCCAGCAGCTGGGGACAGACTCTTAAGTATGGCTACACCTTC. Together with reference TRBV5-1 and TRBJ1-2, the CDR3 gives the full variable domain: KAGVTQTPRYLIKTRGQQVTLSCSPISGHRSVSWYQQTPGQGLQFLFEYFSETQRNKGNFPGRFSGRQFSNSRSEMNVSTLELGDSALYLCASSWGQTLKYGYTFGSGTRLTVV.

This CDR3 is CASSVGGTGGDTQYF. DNA for the CDR3: TGTGCCAGCAGCGTAGGTGGGACAGGTGGGGATACGCAGTATTTT. The chain carries TRBV9 and TRBJ2-3; TRBD1 aligns across 8 bases. The germline CDR1 and CDR2 sequences are SGDLS and YYNGEE. The V segment lost 0 bases and the J segment 6 bases; nucleotides outside the gene matches: 6. CDR3 length: 15 amino acids.

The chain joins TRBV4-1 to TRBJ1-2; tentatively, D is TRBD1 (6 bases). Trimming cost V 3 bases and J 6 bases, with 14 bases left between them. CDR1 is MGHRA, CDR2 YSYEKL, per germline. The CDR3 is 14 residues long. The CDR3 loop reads CASSQGGLGDGYTF. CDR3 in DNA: TGCGCCAGCAGCCAGGGGGGGCTGGGGGATGGCTACACCTTC.

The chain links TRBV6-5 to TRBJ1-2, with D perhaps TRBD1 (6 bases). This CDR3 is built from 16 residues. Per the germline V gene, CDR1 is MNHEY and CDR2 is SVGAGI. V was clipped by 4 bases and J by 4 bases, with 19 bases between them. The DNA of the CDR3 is TGTGCCAGCAGTTCCTCCAGGACAGAAAGGATCTATGGCTACACCTTC. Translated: CASSSSRTERIYGYTF.

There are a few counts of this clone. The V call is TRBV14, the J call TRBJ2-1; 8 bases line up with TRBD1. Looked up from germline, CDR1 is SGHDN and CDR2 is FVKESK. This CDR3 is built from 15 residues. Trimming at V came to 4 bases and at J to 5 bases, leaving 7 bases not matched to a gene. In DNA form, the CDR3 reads TGTGCCAGCAGCCGCGGTGGACAGGGTAACAATGAGCAGTTCTTC. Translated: CASSRGGQGNNEQFF.